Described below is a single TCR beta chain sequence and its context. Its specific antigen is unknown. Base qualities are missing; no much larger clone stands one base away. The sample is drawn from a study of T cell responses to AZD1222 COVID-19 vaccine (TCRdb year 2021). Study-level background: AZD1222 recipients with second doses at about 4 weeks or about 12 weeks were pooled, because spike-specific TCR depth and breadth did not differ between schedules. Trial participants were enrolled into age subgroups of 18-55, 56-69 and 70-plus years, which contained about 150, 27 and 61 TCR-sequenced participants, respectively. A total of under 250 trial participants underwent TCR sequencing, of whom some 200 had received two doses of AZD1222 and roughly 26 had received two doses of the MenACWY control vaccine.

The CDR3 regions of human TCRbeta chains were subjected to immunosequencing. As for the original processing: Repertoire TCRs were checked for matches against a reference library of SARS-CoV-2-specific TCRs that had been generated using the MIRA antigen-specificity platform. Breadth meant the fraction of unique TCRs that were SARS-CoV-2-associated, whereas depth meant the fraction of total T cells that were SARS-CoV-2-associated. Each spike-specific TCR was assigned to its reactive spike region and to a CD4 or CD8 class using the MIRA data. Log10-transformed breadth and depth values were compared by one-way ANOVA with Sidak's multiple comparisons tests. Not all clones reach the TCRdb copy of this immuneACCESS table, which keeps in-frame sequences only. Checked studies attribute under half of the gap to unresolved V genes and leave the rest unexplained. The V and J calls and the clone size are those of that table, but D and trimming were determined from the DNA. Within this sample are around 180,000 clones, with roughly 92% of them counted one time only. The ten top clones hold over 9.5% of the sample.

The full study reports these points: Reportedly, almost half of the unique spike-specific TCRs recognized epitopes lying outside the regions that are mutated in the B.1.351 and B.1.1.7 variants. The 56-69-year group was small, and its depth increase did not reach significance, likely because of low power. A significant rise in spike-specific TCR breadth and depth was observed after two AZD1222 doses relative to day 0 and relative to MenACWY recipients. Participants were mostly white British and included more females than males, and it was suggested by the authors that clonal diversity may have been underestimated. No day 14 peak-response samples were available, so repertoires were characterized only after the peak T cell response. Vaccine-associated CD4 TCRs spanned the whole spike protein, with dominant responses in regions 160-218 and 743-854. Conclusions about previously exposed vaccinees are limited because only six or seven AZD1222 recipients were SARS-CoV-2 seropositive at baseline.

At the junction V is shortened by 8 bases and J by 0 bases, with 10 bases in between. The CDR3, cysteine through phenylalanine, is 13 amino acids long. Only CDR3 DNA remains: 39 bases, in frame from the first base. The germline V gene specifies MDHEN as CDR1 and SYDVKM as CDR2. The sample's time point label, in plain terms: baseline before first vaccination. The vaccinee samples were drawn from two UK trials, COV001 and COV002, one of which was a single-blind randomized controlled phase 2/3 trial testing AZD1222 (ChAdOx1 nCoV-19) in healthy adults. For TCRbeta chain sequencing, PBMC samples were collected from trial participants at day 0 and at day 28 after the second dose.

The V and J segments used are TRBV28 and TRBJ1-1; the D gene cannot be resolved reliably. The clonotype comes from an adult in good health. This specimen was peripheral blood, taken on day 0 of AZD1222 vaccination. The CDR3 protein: CASERGLNTEAFF. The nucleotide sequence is TGTGCCAGCGAGCGGGGATTGAACACTGAAGCTTTCTTT.